The T cell receptor beta chain described here comes from a study of siplizumab effects on memory and regulatory T cells. Findings of the study overall: Proliferating siplizumab-culture Tregs lacked confirmation of suppressive function. The authors could not assign a naive or memory phenotype to roughly 75-95% of proliferating CD4+ or CD8+ clones.

Trimming took off 1 base at V and 4 bases at J, with 10 bases between the two ends. This CDR3 has 15 residues. Germline loops: CDR1 SGHAT, CDR2 FQNNGV. For this clone: The target antigen is unknown.

Assaying covered about 10^5 TCR templates per sample. The repertoire was sequenced with immunoSEQ multiplex PCR; TCRdb's copy has only in-frame clones and lacks some. The data show 100,000 or so clones, around 90% seen once. The sequenced material came from non-Treg CD4+ T cells sorted from blood. The genes are TRBV11-2 and TRBJ1-4; TRBD1 might be the D (5 bases). The TCR was taken from a human donor in good health. The CDR3 region is CASSLVWTNNEKLFF. The CDR3 DNA reads TGTGCCAGCAGCTTAGTGTGGACAAATAATGAAAAACTGTTTTTT. Full variable domain (rest looked up from reference TRBV11-2 and TRBJ1-4): EAGVAQSPRYKIIEKRQSVAFWCNPISGHATLYWYQQILGQGPKLLIQFQNNGVVDDSQLPKDRFSAERLKGVDSTLKIQPAKLEDSAVYLCASSLVWTNNEKLFFGSGTQLSVL.